One and the same sample provided the 21 T cell receptor beta chains below, sequenced in a study of cytomegalovirus exposure and HLA in healthy donors. Libraries were prepared by immunoSEQ multiplex PCR; TCRdb keeps only in-frame clonotypes and omits some of them. The table has about 160,000 clones, 70% to 90% seen once. The specimen sequenced was PBMCs. The receptors originated from a woman in her 30s in good health and CMV-seronegative.

The J gene is TRBJ1-2, the V gene TRBV30; the match to TRBD1 covers 7 bases. Germline V gene data show CDR1 as GTSNPN and CDR2 as SVGIG (reference sequence). The CDR3 consists of 13 residues. The V gene end was trimmed by 3 bases and the J gene end by 4 bases; junction bases not matched to a gene: 5. The CDR3 loop is CAWRAWDSYGYTF. The CDR3 DNA reads as TGTGCCTGGAGGGCATGGGACAGCTATGGCTACACCTTC.

CDR3 in amino acids: CASSFSGATNEKLFF. CDR3 in DNA: TGTGCCAGCAGTTTTTCAGGGGCAACTAATGAAAAACTGTTTTTT. The genes are TRBV6-5 and TRBJ1-4; the D gene is possibly TRBD1 (6 bases). The CDR3 contains 15 residues. The V and J ends lost 4 bases and 0 bases respectively, with 9 bases between them. Germline V lookup: CDR1 MNHEY, CDR2 SVGAGI.

CDR3 sequence (DNA): TGTGCCAGCAGTTCCGGGACTAGCGGGAGCACAGATACGCAGTATTTT. Its translation: CASSSGTSGSTDTQYF. The chain carries TRBV28 and TRBJ2-3; 12 positions agree with TRBD2. Germline V gene lookup returns CDR1 MDHEN and CDR2 SYDVKM. This CDR3 is 16 amino acids long. Trimming took 4 bases from V and 0 from J; bases not matched to a gene: 2.

CDR3 protein: CASNRGPRNTEAFF. In nucleotides, the CDR3 is TGTGCCAGCAACCGAGGACCGAGGAACACTGAAGCTTTCTTT. V gene TRBV5-6 combines with J gene TRBJ1-1; the D is unclear. The CDR3 extends over 14 amino acids. Trimming removed 6 bases at V and 1 base at J, with 13 bases between. Germline CDR1 is SGHDT and CDR2 is YYEEEE.

This rearrangement joins TRBV2 to TRBJ2-3; 8 nucleotides align to TRBD2. CDR3 length equals 14 residues. Per the germline V gene, CDR1 is SNHLY and CDR2 is FYNNEI. After removal of 6 bases from V and 3 bases from J, the junction contained 5 bases not matched to a gene. The CDR3 region is CASRRREETDTQYF. The DNA for the CDR3 is TGTGCCAGCAGAAGGCGGGAGGAAACAGATACGCAGTATTTT.

The chain employs TRBV5-1 and TRBJ2-7; D may be TRBD2 (6 bases). The V end was cut by 4 bases, the J end by 8 bases, with 16 bases between. CDR1 is SGHRS and CDR2 is YFSETQ in the germline V gene. The CDR3 sequence is 13 residues long. CDR3 in amino acids: CASSNGTGSKQYF. CDR3 nucleotide sequence: TGCGCCAGCAGCAACGGGACTGGCTCAAAGCAGTACTTC.

DNA for the CDR3: TGTGCCACCAGCAGAGACCGGGAGGCTGGAAACACCATATATTTT. This translates into CATSRDREAGNTIYF. The chain uses TRBV15 and TRBJ1-3; D unresolved. Trimming stripped 0 bases from V and 2 bases from J, with 8 bases between. Germline assignment: CDR1 LNHNV and CDR2 YYDKDF (reference sequence). The CDR3 consists of 15 residues.

The V call is TRBV20-1, the J call TRBJ1-2; no clear D. This CDR3 spans 10 amino acids. V lost 6 bases to trimming and J lost 10 bases, with 12 bases between them. Germline-derived CDR1 and CDR2 are DFQATT and SNEGSKA (reference sequence). The CDR3 reads CSAGTPDYTF. The CDR3 DNA follows: TGCAGTGCGGGTACCCCAGACTACACCTTC.

This chain connects TRBV7-9 to TRBJ2-1, with D unresolved. CDR3 length equals 15 residues. Germline CDR1 SEHNR, CDR2 FQNEAQ (reference sequence). With 4 bases removed from V and 3 bases from J, the gap between germline ends came to 13 bases. As DNA, the CDR3 is TGTGCCAGCAGCTCTACCTCTCTTAACTACAATGAGCAGTTCTTC. Its translation: CASSSTSLNYNEQFF.

V usage is TRBV30 and J usage is TRBJ2-5; 9 nucleotides line up with TRBD1. CDR1 is GTSNPN and CDR2 is SVGIG in the germline V gene (reference sequence). The CDR3 is 15 residues long. The V and J ends lost 4 bases and 4 bases, in that order; junction bases with no gene match: 10. The CDR3 coding sequence is TGTGCCTGGAATGTAGGCGGGACAGGGAGAGAGACCCAGTACTTC. This codes for CAWNVGGTGRETQYF.

This clone was detected a few times. This chain links TRBV6-4 with TRBJ2-2; D unclear. The CDR3 has 14 amino acids. The germline gives CDR1 MRHNA, CDR2 SNTAGT. V was shortened by 5 bases and J by 6 bases, with 13 bases between the two germline ends. The CDR3 reads CASSNRAAPGELFF. The CDR3 DNA follows: TGTGCCAGCAGTAATAGGGCAGCTCCCGGGGAGCTGTTTTTT.

This chain connects TRBV6-1 to TRBJ1-1, with 8 bases matching TRBD1. With 5 bases clipped from V and 4 bases from J, the junction kept 3 bases outside the gene matches. CDR3 length: 13 amino acids. Germline V lookup: CDR1 MNHNS, CDR2 SASEGT. CDR3 in amino acids: CASSSDRGTEAFF. DNA for the CDR3: TGTGCCAGCAGTAGTGACAGGGGCACTGAAGCTTTCTTT.

The chain couples TRBV11-2 to TRBJ1-1, with D uncertain. This CDR3 is built from 13 residues. Trimming took 1 base from V and 11 from J, leaving 14 bases between them. Germline values: CDR1 SGHAT, CDR2 FQNNGV. CDR3 sequence: CASSLGGGIGAFF. DNA of the CDR3: TGTGCCAGCAGCTTAGGTGGAGGGATTGGCGCTTTCTTT.

The V call is TRBV27, the J call TRBJ1-1, with D uncertain. CDR1 MNHEY and CDR2 SMNVEV come from the germline V gene (reference sequence). The CDR3 contains 15 residues. V lost 0 bases, J lost 1 base, and 9 bases lay in between. CDR3 sequence: CASSLSGGQNTEAFF. CDR3 bases: TGTGCCAGCAGTTTATCCGGAGGTCAGAACACTGAAGCTTTCTTT.

This chain uses TRBV28 with TRBJ2-7; D gene unclear. This CDR3 is 12 amino acids long. Germline V gene data show CDR1 as MDHEN and CDR2 as SYDVKM. Deletions cut 5 bases from V and 2 bases from J, with 7 bases between. The CDR3 DNA reads TGTGCCAGCAGTATAGGTGCCTACGAGCAGTACTTC. It translates to CASSIGAYEQYF.

The chain couples TRBV4-3 to TRBJ1-5, with a weak D call TRBD1 (5 bases). Germline CDR1 reads LGHNA; CDR2 reads YSLEER. Trimming cost V 0 bases and J 9 bases, with 12 bases left between them. The CDR3 extends over 14 amino acids. The CDR3 loop reads CASSQDAGARPQHF. The CDR3 nucleotides are TGCGCCAGCAGCCAAGATGCCGGGGCCAGGCCCCAGCATTTT.

The V gene is TRBV5-1, the J gene TRBJ1-2, with TRBD1 matching over 7 bases. The CDR3 is made up of 14 amino acids. Germline-derived CDR1 and CDR2 are SGHRS and YFSETQ. With 4 bases clipped from V and 3 bases from J, the junction kept 6 bases outside the gene matches. CDR3 protein: CASSQSTGDYGYTF. The CDR3, as DNA: TGCGCCAGCAGCCAGAGTACAGGGGACTATGGCTACACCTTC.

The rearrangement links TRBV5-1 to TRBJ1-6; D not resolved. The CDR3 consists of 14 residues. The V gene's germline CDR1 is SGHRS and CDR2 YFSETQ. V was trimmed by 4 bases and J by 10 bases, leaving 15 bases between them. The CDR3 DNA is TGCGCCAGCAGCCCCGACCGTCTGGGGTCACCCCTCCACTTT. This codes for CASSPDRLGSPLHF.

In its sample, this clone was seen once. The J gene is TRBJ1-5, the V gene TRBV19; 8 nucleotides match TRBD1. The CDR3 has 16 residues. CDR1 and CDR2 from the germline V gene are LNHDA and SQIVND (reference sequence). J gave up 2 bases and V 3 bases, and 6 bases lay outside the gene matches. The CDR3 loop reads CASSIGGQGGNQPQHF. The CDR3 DNA reads as TGTGCCAGTAGTATCGGAGGACAGGGCGGCAATCAGCCCCAGCATTTT.

V gene TRBV7-8 combines with J gene TRBJ2-3; D not certain. The CDR3 extends over 12 amino acids. V was trimmed by 3 bases and J by 7 bases, leaving 8 bases between them. Per germline, CDR1 SGHVS and CDR2 FQNEAQ. The CDR3 here is CASSLEGNTQYF. The CDR3, as DNA: TGTGCCAGCAGCTTGGAAGGCAATACGCAGTATTTT.

This clone has a handful of counts. V usage is TRBV7-8 and J usage is TRBJ2-7; TRBD1 aligns across 7 bases. V gave up 4 bases and J gave up 2 bases; unmatched junction bases: 8. CDR3 size: 15 residues. Germline assignment: CDR1 SGHVS and CDR2 FQNEAQ. CDR3 protein: CASSSGGPSTYEQYF. CDR3 DNA sequence: TGTGCCAGCAGCTCAGGGGGACCGAGTACCTACGAGCAGTACTTC. The variable domain in full, completed from reference TRBV7-8 and TRBJ2-7, reads GAGVSQSPRYKVAKRGQDVALRCDPISGHVSLFWYQQALGQGPEFLTYFQNEAQLDKSGLPSDRFFAERPEGSVSTLKIQRTQQEDSAVYLCASSSGGPSTYEQYFGPGTRLTVT.